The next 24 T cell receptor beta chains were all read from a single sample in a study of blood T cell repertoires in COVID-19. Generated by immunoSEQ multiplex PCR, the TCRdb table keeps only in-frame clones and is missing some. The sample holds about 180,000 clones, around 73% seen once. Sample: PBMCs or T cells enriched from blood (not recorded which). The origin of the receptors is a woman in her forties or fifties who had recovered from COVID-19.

CDR3 coding DNA: TGTGCCAGCAGTTTAAGGACAGGACCTAGCAATCAGCCCCAGCATTTT. Residues: CASSLRTGPSNQPQHF. The genes are TRBV27 and TRBJ1-5; TRBD1 matches 7 bases. Germline V gene lookup returns CDR1 MNHEY and CDR2 SMNVEV (reference sequence). V trimming: 2 bases; J trimming: 0 bases; junction bases outside the gene matches: 4. CDR3 length: 16 amino acids.

CDR3 sequence reads: CASSLSPASGTSYNEQFF. Written as DNA, the CDR3 is TGCGCCAGCAGCTTGTCACCCGCGAGCGGGACCTCCTACAATGAGCAGTTCTTC. The chain uses TRBV5-1 and TRBJ2-1, with 7 bases identical to TRBD2. The germline V gene encodes CDR1 SGHRS and CDR2 YFSETQ. J was trimmed by 0 bases and V by 1 base; bases with no gene match: 10. The CDR3 runs to 18 residues.

The CDR3 loop reads CASSSGTSGLYEQYF. In nucleotides, the CDR3 is TGTGCCAGCAGTTCGGGGACTAGCGGATTGTACGAGCAGTACTTC. The chain couples TRBV27 to TRBJ2-7; 11 bases are a match to TRBD2. The germline V gene has CDR1 MNHEY and CDR2 SMNVEV (reference sequence). With 4 bases clipped from V and 4 bases from J, the junction kept 6 bases outside the gene matches. The CDR3 runs to 15 residues.

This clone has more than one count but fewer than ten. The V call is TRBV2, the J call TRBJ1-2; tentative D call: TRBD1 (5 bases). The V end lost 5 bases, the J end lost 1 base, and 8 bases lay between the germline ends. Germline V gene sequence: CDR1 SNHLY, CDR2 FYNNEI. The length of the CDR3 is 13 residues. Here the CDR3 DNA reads TGTGCCAGCAGTCCCGACAGTAACTATGGCTACACCTTC. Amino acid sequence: CASSPDSNYGYTF.

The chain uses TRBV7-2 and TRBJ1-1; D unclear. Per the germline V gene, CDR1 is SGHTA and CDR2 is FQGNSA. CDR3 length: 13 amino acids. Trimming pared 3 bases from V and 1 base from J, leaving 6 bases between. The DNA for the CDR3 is TGTGCCAGCAGCTTCCAGGCGAACACTGAAGCTTTCTTT. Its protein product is CASSFQANTEAFF.

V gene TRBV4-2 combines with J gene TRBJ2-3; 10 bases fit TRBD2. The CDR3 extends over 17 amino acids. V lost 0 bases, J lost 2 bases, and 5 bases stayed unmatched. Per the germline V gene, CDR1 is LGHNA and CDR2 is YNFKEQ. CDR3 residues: CASSQDRTSGSTDTQYF. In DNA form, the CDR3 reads TGTGCCAGCAGCCAAGATCGGACTAGCGGATCCACAGATACGCAGTATTTT.

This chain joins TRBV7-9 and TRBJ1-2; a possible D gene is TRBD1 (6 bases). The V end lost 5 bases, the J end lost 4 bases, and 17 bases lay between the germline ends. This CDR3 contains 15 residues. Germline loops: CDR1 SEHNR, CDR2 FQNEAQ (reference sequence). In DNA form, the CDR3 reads TGTGCCAGCAGCCTCCATGTGGGGGCAGGCTATGGCTACACCTTC. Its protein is CASSLHVGAGYGYTF.

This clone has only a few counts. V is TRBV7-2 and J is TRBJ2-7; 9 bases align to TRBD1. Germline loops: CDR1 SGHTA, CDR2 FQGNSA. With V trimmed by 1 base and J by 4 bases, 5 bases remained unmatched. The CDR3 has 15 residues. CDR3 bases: TGTGCCAGCAGCTTAGAGAACAGGGGGCTGTACGAGCAGTACTTC. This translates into CASSLENRGLYEQYF.

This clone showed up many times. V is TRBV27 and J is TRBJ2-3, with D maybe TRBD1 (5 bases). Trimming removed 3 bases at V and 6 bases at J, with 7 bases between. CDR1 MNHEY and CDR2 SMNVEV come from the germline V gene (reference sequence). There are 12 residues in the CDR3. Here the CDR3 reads CASSFGADTQYF. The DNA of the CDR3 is TGTGCCAGCAGTTTTGGGGCCGATACGCAGTATTTT.

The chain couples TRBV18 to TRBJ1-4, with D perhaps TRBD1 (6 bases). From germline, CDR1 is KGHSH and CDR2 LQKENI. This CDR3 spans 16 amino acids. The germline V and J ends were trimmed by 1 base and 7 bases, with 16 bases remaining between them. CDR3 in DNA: TGTGCCAGCTCACCACAAAGGGGGACTACCAGTGAAAAACTGTTTTTT. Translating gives CASSPQRGTTSEKLFF.

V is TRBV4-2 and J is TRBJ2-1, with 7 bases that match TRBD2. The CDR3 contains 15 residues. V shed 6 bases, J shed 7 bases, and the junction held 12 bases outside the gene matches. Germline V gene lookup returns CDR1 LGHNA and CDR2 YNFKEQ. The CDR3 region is CASSHSGSYGNEQFF. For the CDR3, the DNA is TGTGCCAGCAGTCATAGCGGGTCCTACGGGAATGAGCAGTTCTTC.

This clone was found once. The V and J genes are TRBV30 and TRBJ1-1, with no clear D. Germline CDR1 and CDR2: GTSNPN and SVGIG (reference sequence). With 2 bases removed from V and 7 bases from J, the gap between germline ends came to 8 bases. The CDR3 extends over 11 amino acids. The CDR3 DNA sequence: TGTGCCTGGAGTTCGCGAGTTGAAGCTTTCTTT. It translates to CAWSSRVEAFF.

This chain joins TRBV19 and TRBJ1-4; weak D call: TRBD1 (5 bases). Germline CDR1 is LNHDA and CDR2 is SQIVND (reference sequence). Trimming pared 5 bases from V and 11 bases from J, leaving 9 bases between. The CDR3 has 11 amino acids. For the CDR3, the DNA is TGTGCCAGTAGTTCTTCAGGGAAACTGTTTTTT. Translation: CASSSSGKLFF.

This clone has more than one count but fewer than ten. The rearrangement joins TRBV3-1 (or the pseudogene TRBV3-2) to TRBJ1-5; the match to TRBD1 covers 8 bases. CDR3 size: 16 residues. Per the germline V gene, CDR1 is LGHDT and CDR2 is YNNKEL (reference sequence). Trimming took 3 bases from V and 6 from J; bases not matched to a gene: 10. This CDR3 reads CASSHEYDRGAQPQHF. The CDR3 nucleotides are TGTGCCAGCAGCCATGAATACGACAGGGGAGCTCAGCCCCAGCATTTT.

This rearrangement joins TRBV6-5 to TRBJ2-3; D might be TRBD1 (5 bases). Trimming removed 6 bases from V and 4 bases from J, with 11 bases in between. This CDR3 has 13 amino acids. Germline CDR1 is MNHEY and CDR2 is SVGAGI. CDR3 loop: CASRPRGPDTQYF. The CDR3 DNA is TGTGCCAGCAGGCCTAGGGGCCCAGATACGCAGTATTTT.

CDR3 DNA: TGTGCCAGCAGCGTCAACCCCCAGGGCCTAGTCACCTTC. Residues: CASSVNPQGLVTF. The chain uses TRBV14 and TRBJ1-2; D is perhaps TRBD1 (5 bases). This CDR3 region has 13 residues. Germline V lookup: CDR1 SGHDN, CDR2 FVKESK. The V end was cut by 5 bases, the J end by 13 bases, with 20 bases between. Full variable domain (remainder filled in from reference TRBV14 and TRBJ1-2): EAGVTQFPSHSVIEKGQTVTLRCDPISGHDNLYWYRRVMGKEIKFLLHFVKESKQDESGMPNNRFLAERTGGTYSTLKVQPAELEDSGVYFCASSVNPQGLVTFGSGTRLTVV.

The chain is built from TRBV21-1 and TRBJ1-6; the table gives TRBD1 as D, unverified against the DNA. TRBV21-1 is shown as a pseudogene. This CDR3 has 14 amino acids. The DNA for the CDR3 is TGTGCCAGCAGCTCAGGGGGCCCGAATTCACCCCTCCACTTT. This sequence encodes CASSSGGPNSPLHF.

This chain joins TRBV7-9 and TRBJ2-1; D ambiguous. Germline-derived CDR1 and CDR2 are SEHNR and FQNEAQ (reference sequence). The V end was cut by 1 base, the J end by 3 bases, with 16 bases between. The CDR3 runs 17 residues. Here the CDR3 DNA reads TGTGCCAGCAGCTTAGTACAGCAGCTAAAGATCTACAATGAGCAGTTCTTC. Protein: CASSLVQQLKIYNEQFF.

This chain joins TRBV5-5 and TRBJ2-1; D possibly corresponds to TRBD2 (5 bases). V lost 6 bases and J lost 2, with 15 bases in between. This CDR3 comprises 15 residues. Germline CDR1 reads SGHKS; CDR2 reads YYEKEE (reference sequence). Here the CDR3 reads CASTLGTGTYNEQFF. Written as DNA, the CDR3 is TGTGCCAGCACCCTCGGAACGGGAACCTACAATGAGCAGTTCTTC.

CDR3 loop: CSVGRRGTEAFF. CDR3 DNA: TGCAGCGTTGGCAGAAGGGGCACTGAAGCTTTCTTT. This chain uses TRBV29-1 with TRBJ1-1; TRBD1 is a possible D gene (5 bases). Trimming removed 4 bases from V and 4 bases from J, with 10 bases in between. The CDR3 is made up of 12 amino acids. Germline-derived CDR1 and CDR2 are SQVTM and ANQGSEA.

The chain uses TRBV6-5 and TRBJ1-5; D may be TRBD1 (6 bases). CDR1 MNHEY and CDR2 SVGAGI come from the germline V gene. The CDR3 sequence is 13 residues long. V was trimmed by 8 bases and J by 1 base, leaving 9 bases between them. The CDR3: CASGGQSNQPQHF. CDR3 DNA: TGTGCCAGCGGAGGACAGAGCAATCAGCCCCAGCATTTT.

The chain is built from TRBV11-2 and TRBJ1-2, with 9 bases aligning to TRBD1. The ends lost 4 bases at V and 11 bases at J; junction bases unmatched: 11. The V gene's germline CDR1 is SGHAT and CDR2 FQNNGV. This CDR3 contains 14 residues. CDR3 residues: CASSSINRGLGYTF. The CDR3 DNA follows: TGTGCCAGCAGCTCTATAAACAGGGGGCTGGGATACACCTTC.

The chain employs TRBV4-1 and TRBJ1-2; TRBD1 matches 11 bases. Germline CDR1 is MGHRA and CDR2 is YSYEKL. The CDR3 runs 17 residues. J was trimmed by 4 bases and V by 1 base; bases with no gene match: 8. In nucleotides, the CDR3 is TGCGCCAGCAGCCAAGGGACCGGGACAGGGGGGATCTATGGCTACACCTTC. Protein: CASSQGTGTGGIYGYTF.

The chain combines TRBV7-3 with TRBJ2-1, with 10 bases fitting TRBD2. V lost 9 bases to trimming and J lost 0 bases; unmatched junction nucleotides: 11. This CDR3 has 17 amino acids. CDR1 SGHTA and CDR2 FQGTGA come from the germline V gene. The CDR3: CASRPILAGGSYNEQFF. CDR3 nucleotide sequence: TGTGCCAGTAGACCTATATTAGCGGGAGGCTCCTACAATGAGCAGTTCTTC.